The 3 T cell receptor beta chains below were found in one sample sequenced in a study of T cells in Graves' hyperthyroidism and ophthalmopathy. From RNA transcripts, TCR beta CDR3 regions were amplified. First-round RT-PCR with HTBI primers amplified the TCR CDR3 region. TCRdb called the multiplex PCR reads again in MiXCR, with one record for every CDR3 protein. The sample includes roughly 160,000 distinct CDR3 sequences, 9.4% of them seen just once. Sequencing used blood. These receptors all stem from a woman under 30 with Graves' hyperthyroidism that later progressed to Graves' ophthalmopathy.

This clonotype appeared many times. The CDR3 DNA is TGTGCCAGCAGATGGGACAGTGGAAGCTCTGGAAACACCATATATTTT. Translation: CASRWDSGSSGNTIYF. V gene TRBV3-1 combines with J gene TRBJ1-3; 7 nucleotides agree with TRBD1. This CDR3 is 16 amino acids long. V lost 6 bases, J lost 0 bases, and 8 bases stayed unmatched. Germline CDR1 and CDR2: LGHDT and YNNKEL (reference sequence).

This clonotype was recorded many times. The rearrangement links TRBV2 to TRBJ2-7; D ambiguous. V lost 7 bases and J 2 bases, leaving 12 bases between the germline ends. The CDR3 consists of 13 residues. Germline CDR1 and CDR2: SNHLY and FYNNEI. The CDR3, as DNA: TGTGCCAGCAAGGGCAGTCGTACCTACGAGCAGTACTTC. Translation: CASKGSRTYEQYF. The whole variable domain, remainder taken from reference TRBV2 and TRBJ2-7, is EPEVTQTPSHQVTQMGQEVILRCVPISNHLYFYWYRQILGQKVEFLVSFYNNEISEKSEIFDDQFSVERPDGSNFTLKIRSTKLEDSAMYFCASKGSRTYEQYFGPGTRLTVT.

This clonotype was picked up many times. The J gene is TRBJ2-7, the V gene TRBV11-2; D may be TRBD1 or TRBD2 (5 bases each). The CDR3 is 15 residues long. CDR1 and CDR2 (germline): SGHAT, FQNNGV. Trimming shortened V by 1 base and J by 3 bases, and 13 bases separated the two germline ends. The CDR3 coding sequence is TGTGCCAGCAGCTTAGGGGGACCGGGGATCTACGAGCAGTACTTC. Translating gives CASSLGGPGIYEQYF.